This paragraph reports one TCR beta chain. Profiling relied on immunoSEQ multiplex PCR, and the TCRdb table lists in-frame clones only, not all of them. The table lists approximately 390,000 clones, around 89% of them singletons. This sample is drawn from a study of blood T cell repertoires in COVID-19. Study-level information: COVID-19 samples, acute and convalescent, were from the United States, Italy and Spain.

The CDR3 sequence is 16 residues long. V lost 5 bases and J 5 bases, leaving 19 bases between the germline ends. From germline, CDR1 is KGHSH and CDR2 LQKENI. V gene TRBV18 combines with J gene TRBJ2-1, with D possibly being TRBD1 (8 bases). Sequencing input: peripheral blood. The TCR originated in a man aged 18 to 29 with active or convalescent COVID-19. CDR3 nucleotide sequence: TGTGCCAGCTCAACCAGCGGGACAGGAAAAAACAATGAGCAGTTCTTC. Translated: CASSTSGTGKNNEQFF.